This TCR beta chain emerged from a study of CXCR3-negative and CXCR3-positive naive CD8 T cells (dated by TCRdb to about 2019). Background on the whole study: In total, 130 million to 150 million TRB reads were obtained, which works out to roughly 1.5 +/- 0.3 million reads per library. Data from 11 donors, pooled across two independent experiments, went into the diversity and physicochemical repertoire analyses. For the TRBV-TRBJ cluster analysis, the naive subsets came from roughly 5 donors, while the memory cells came from 3 donors. Broad study findings and their caveats: Because CXCR3 expression was partially decreased after cryopreservation, freshly isolated PBMCs were used for most assays. TRBV-TRBJ usage was similar between naive CXCR3-negative and CXCR3-positive cells from the same donor, while memory cells showed distinct patterns. Comparably high repertoire diversity was found in both naive subsets, whereas much lower repertoire diversity was found in memory CD8+ T cells. Because surface CD5, which is linked to self-reactivity in mice, was comparable between the naive subsets, TCR interaction strength was also inferred from the physicochemical properties of TRB CDR3s. Compared with CXCR3-negative naive cells, CXCR3-positive naive cells had TRB CDR3s with higher hydrophobicity (lower Kidera factor 4), lower energy, and higher strength and volume indices.

Sequencing instrument: NextSeq 550. The Human TCR Profiling Kit (MiLaboratory) was used to make UMI-labeled 5' RACE TRB cDNA libraries. cDNA synthesis used the entire amount of extracted RNA, and PCR amplification then used the entire amount of cDNA produced. Libraries were prepared in parallel with an identical number of PCR cycles. In the authors' own workflow: MIGEC and MiXCR extracted about 50,000 +/- 10,000 unique UMI-labeled TRB cDNA molecules per library, requiring at least two reads per UMI. Each library averaged around 40,000 +/- 10,000 functional in-frame TRB CDR3 nucleotide clonotypes without stop codons. Diversity metrics, including normalized Shannon-Wiener and Chao1, were computed in VDJtools after downsampling to 5000 UMI-labeled TRB molecules per sample. Clonotype-size-weighted physicochemical properties of the central five CDR3 residues (interaction energy, strength, volume and Kidera factor 4) were computed in VDJtools. Based on TCRdb reprocessing of the reads, there is one entry per CDR3 protein sequence, and DNA is missing. The V and J calls shown here were made by TCRdb, not taken from the authors' results. The sample's table lists a count of around 60,000 distinct CDR3 sequences. The ten largest clones add up to about 0.78% of the sample.

For every CD8+ T cell subset, about 300,000 cells were flow-sorted straight into RLT lysis buffer, and each subset was sorted in triplicate. To exclude memory contaminants, naive CD8+ T cells were stringently defined as CD45RO-CCR7+CD27+CD95-. Using standard density gradient centrifugation, peripheral blood mononuclear cells were isolated from buffy coats. Naive CXCR3-negative and CXCR3-positive CD8+ T cells were flow-sorted using a FACSAria III. Total RNA was extracted from sorted cells with an RNeasy Mini Kit. About this clonotype: No cognate antigen has been identified for it.

Inclusive of the bounding cysteine and phenylalanine, the CDR3 is 14 residues long. The protein alone is recorded here. The CDR1 and CDR2 encoded by the germline V gene are SGHVS and FNYEAQ. The receptor was derived from a human donor in good health. Some clones in this sample may be carry-over from other donors' samples. What was sequenced was naive CXCR3+ CD8+ T cells from blood. The sample's cell subset or site label, in plain terms: CD45RO-CCR7+CD27+CD95- naive CD8+ T cells expressing CXCR3 (TNR3+). The chain couples TRBV7-6 to TRBJ1-1; TCRdb returns TRBD1, unconfirmable since there is no DNA. The CDR3 reads as follows: CASSPPPTGPEAFF. With the portions outside the CDR3 filled from the reference TRBV7-6 and TRBJ1-1 genes, the complete variable region becomes GAGVSQSPRYKVTKRGQDVALRCDPISGHVSLYWYRQALGQGPEFLTYFNYEAQQDKSGLPNDRFSAERPEGSISTLTIQRTEQRDSAMYRCASSPPPTGPEAFFGQGTRLTVV.